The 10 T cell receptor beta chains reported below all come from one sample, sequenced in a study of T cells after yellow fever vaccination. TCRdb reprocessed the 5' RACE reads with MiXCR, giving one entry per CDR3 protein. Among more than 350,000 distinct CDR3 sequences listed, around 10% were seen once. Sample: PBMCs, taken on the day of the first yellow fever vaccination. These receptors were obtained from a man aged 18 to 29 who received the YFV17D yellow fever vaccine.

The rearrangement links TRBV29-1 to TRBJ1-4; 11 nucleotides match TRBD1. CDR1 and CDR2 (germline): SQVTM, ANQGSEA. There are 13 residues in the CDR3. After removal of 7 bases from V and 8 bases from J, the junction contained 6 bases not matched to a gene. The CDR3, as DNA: TGCAGCGCTCGGACAGGGGGCGCGGAAAAACTGTTTTTT. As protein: CSARTGGAEKLFF.

The CDR3, as DNA: TGTGCCAGCAGCCCCCCGTCGGGTGGCGGGGGGGCCTACAATGAGCAGTTCTTC. It is translated as CASSPPSGGGGAYNEQFF. The V gene is TRBV28, the J gene TRBJ2-1; TRBD2 aligns across 9 bases. V lost 6 bases to trimming and J lost 2 bases; unmatched junction nucleotides: 14. The V gene's germline CDR1 is MDHEN and CDR2 SYDVKM. The CDR3 contains 18 residues. The variable domain in full, with the rest retrieved from reference TRBV28 and TRBJ2-1, is DVKVTQSSRYLVKRTGEKVFLECVQDMDHENMFWYRQDPGLGLRLIYFSYDVKMKEKGDIPEGYSVSREKKERFSLILESASTNQTSMYLCASSPPSGGGGAYNEQFFGPGTRLTVL.

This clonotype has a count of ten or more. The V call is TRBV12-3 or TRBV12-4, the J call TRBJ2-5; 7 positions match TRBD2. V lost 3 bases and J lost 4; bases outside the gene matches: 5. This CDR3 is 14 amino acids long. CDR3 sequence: CASSLFGGGETQYF. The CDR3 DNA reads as TGTGCCAGCAGTTTGTTTGGGGGGGGAGAGACCCAGTACTTC.

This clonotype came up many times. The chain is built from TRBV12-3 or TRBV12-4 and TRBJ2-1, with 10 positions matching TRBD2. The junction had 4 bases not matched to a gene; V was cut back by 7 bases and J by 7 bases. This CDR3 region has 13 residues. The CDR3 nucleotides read TGTGCCAGCAAGGCTAGCGGGGGTAATGAGCAGTTCTTC. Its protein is CASKASGGNEQFF.

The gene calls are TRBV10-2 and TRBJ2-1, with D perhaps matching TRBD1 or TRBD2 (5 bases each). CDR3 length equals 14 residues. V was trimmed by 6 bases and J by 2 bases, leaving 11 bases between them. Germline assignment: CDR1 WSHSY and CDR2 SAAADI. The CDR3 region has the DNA TGCGCCAGCAGCCCGGGACCAGCCTACAATGAGCAGTTCTTC. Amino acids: CASSPGPAYNEQFF.

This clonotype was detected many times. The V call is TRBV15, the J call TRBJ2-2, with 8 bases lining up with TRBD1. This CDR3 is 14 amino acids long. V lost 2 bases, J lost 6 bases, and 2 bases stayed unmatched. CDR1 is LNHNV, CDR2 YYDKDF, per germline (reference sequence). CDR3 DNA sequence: TGTGCCACCAGCAGAAACAGGGGGTCCGGGGAGCTGTTTTTT. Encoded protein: CATSRNRGSGELFF.

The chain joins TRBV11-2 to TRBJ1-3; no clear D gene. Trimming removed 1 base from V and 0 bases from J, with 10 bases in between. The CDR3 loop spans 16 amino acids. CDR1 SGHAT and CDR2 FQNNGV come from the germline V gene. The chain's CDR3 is CASSLASGSSGNTIYF. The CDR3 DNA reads TGTGCCAGCAGCTTAGCGTCGGGGAGCTCTGGAAACACCATATATTTT.

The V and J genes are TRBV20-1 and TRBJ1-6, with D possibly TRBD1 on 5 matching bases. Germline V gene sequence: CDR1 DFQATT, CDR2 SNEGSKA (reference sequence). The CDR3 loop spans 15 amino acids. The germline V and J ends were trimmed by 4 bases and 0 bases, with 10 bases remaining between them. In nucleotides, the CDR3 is TGCAGTGCTACTGACAGAAGCTCCTATAATTCACCCCTCCACTTT. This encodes CSATDRSSYNSPLHF.

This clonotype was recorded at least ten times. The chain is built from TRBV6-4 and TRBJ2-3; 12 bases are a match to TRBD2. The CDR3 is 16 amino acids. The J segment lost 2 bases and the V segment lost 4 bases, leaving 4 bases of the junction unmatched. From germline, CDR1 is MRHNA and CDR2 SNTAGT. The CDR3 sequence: CASSASGGDSTDTQYF. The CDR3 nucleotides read TGTGCCAGCAGTGCTAGCGGGGGGGATTCCACAGATACGCAGTATTTT.

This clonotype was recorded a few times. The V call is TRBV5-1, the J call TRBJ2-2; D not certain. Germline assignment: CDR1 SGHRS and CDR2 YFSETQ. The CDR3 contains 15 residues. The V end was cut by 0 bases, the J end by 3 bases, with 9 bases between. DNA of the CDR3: TGCGCCAGCAGCTTGGCTCTGGGCGACACCGGGGAGCTGTTTTTT. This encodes CASSLALGDTGELFF. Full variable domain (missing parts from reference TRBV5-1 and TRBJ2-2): KAGVTQTPRYLIKTRGQQVTLSCSPISGHRSVSWYQQTPGQGLQFLFEYFSETQRNKGNFPGRFSGRQFSNSRSEMNVSTLELGDSALYLCASSLALGDTGELFFGEGSRLTVL.